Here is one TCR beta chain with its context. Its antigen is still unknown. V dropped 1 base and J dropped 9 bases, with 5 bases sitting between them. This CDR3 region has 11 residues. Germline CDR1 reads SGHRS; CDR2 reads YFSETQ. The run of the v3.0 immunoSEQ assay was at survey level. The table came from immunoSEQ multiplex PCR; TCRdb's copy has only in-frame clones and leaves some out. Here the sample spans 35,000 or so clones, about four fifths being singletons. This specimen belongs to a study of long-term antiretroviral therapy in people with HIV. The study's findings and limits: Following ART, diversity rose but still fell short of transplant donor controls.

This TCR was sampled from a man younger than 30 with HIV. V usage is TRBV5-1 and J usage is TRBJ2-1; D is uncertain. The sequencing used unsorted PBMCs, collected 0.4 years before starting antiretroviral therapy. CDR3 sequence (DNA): TGCGCCAGCAGCTTGTTTGGTGAGCAGTTCTTC. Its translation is CASSLFGEQFF.